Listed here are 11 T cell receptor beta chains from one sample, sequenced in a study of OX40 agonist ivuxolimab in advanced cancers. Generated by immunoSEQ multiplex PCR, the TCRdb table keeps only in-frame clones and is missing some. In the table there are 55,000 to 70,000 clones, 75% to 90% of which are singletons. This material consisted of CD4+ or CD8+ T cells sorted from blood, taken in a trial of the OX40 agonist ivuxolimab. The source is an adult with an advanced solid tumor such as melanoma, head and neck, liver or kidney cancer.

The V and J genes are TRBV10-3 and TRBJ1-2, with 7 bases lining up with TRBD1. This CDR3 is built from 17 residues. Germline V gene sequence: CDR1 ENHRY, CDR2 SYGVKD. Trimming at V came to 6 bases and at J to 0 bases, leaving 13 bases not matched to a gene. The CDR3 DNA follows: TGTGCCATCAGGGGGGGGCCCGGACAGGCCACTAACTATGGCTACACCTTC. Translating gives CAIRGGPGQATNYGYTF.

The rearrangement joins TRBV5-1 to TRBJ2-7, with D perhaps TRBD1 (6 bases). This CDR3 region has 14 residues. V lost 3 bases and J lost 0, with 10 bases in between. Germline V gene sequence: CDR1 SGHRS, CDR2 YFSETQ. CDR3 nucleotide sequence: TGCGCCAGCAGCTCACAGGGTTACTCCTACGAGCAGTACTTC. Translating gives CASSSQGYSYEQYF.

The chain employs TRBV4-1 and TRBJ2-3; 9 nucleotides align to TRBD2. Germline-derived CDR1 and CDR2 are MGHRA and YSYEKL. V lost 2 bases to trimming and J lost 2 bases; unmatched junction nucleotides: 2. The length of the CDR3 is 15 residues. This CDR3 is CASSQRTSVTDTQYF. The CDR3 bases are TGCGCCAGCAGCCAAAGGACTAGCGTCACAGATACGCAGTATTTT.

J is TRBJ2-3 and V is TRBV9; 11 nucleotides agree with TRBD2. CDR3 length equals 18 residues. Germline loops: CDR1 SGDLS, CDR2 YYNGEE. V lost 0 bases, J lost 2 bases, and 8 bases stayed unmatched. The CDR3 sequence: CASSVVGSGGAYTDTQYF. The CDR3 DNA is TGTGCCAGCAGCGTAGTAGGTAGCGGGGGGGCGTACACAGATACGCAGTATTTT.

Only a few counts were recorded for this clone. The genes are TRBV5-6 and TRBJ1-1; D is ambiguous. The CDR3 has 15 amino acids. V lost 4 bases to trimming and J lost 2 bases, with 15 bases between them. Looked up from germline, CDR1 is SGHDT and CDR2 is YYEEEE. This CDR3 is CASSPTVTVNTEAFF. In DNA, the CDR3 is TGTGCCAGCAGCCCTACAGTAACAGTTAACACTGAAGCTTTCTTT.

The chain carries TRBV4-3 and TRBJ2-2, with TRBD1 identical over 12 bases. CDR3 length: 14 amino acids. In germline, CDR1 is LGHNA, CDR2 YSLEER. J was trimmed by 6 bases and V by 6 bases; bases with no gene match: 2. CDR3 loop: CASRGQGAPGELFF. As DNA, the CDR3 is TGCGCCAGCAGGGGACAGGGGGCGCCCGGGGAGCTGTTTTTT.

CDR3 residues: CASTEVWTGSYNEQFF. The CDR3 bases are TGTGCCAGCACCGAAGTTTGGACAGGTTCCTACAATGAGCAGTTCTTC. This chain connects TRBV11-2 to TRBJ2-1; 7 bases fit TRBD1. V gave up 7 bases and J gave up 1 base; unmatched junction bases: 10. The germline V gene encodes CDR1 SGHAT and CDR2 FQNNGV. CDR3 length equals 16 residues.

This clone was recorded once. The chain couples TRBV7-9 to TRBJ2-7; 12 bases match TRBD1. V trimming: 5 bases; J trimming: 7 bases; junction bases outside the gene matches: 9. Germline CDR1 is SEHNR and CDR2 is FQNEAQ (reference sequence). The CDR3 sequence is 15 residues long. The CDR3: CASSKGDRGPEEQYF. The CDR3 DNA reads TGTGCCAGCAGCAAAGGGGACAGGGGGCCTGAAGAGCAGTACTTC.

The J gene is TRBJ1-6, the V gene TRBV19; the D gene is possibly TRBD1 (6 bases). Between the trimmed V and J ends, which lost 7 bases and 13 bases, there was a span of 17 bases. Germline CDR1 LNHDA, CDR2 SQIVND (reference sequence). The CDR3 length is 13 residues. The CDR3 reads CASTYRVGTPLHF. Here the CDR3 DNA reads TGTGCCAGTACGTACAGGGTAGGGACGCCCCTCCACTTT.

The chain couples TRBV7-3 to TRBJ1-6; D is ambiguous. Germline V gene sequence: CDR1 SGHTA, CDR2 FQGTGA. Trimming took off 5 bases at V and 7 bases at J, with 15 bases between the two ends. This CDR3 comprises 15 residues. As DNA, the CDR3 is TGTGCCAGCAGCGAAAATACCGGGAACAATTCACCCCTCCACTTT. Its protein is CASSENTGNNSPLHF.

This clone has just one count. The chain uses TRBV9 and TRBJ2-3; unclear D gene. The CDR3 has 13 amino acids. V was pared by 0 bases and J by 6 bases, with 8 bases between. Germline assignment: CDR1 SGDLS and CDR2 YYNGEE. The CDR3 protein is CASSVGSSDTQYF. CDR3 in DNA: TGTGCCAGCAGCGTAGGTAGTTCGGATACGCAGTATTTT.